This T cell receptor (beta chain) was observed in a study of T cells in Graves' hyperthyroidism and ophthalmopathy. J was trimmed by 6 bases and V by 5 bases; bases with no gene match: 5. Germline V gene lookup returns CDR1 MNHNS and CDR2 SASEGT. CDR3 length: 16 residues. This clonotype has a count of ten or more. Its specificity is not known. The study defined stable Graves' hyperthyroidism as no ophthalmopathy progression within 18 months. Out of 8.5 to 10 ml of fresh peripheral blood came the PBMCs. Study-level findings and limits: Ophthalmopathy, which appeared later, was predicted by the model a median roughly 6.5 months before onset.

Amplified TCR beta CDR3 regions derived from RNA transcripts. Researchers ran a first-round RT-PCR on the TCR CDR3 using the HTBI primer set. TCRdb redid the calling of the multiplex PCR reads with MiXCR, one entry per CDR3 protein. The sample contains fewer than 700,000 distinct CDR3 sequences, roughly 17% of which appear only once. This TCR came from a woman in her 30s with Graves' hyperthyroidism. The chain is built from TRBV6-1 and TRBJ2-1, with 15 bases identical to TRBD2. The specimen was blood. CDR3 protein: CASSPGLAGGGNEQFF. In DNA, the CDR3 is TGTGCCAGCAGTCCTGGACTAGCGGGAGGGGGCAATGAGCAGTTCTTC.